This entry lists 20 T cell receptor beta chains sequenced from one sample in a study of blood T cells in healthy people across ages. PCR was performed a second time for about 6 to 11 cycles using a sample-barcoded 5' primer and a J-beta primer mix. A single record per CDR3 protein comes from TCRdb applying MiXCR to the 5' RACE reads. The table includes about 720,000 distinct CDR3 sequences, 20% to 25% detected once. The sample taken for sequencing was blood. Every receptor here comes from a man between 65 and 85 years old in good health.

This clonotype was observed a handful of times. The chain couples TRBV7-2 to TRBJ2-7; perhaps D is TRBD1 or TRBD2 (5 bases each). Germline CDR1 reads SGHTA; CDR2 reads FQGNSA. Trimming cost V 5 bases and J 2 bases, with 13 bases left between them. The CDR3 spans 14 residues. CDR3 in DNA: TGTGCCAGCAGCCCTAGGGGAGCCCCCTACGAGCAGTACTTC. This encodes CASSPRGAPYEQYF.

This clonotype was counted a few times. CDR3 amino acids: CASSVGQLPYEQYF. The CDR3, as DNA: TGTGCCAGCAGCGTTGGACAACTCCCCTACGAGCAGTACTTC. This chain uses TRBV9 with TRBJ2-7, with D possibly matching TRBD1 (5 bases). Germline V lookup: CDR1 SGDLS, CDR2 YYNGEE. This CDR3 is 14 amino acids long. The V gene lost 2 bases and the J gene lost 2 bases, with 11 bases spanning the gap.

In this sample, this clonotype turned up a few times. This chain joins TRBV6-2 or TRBV6-3 and TRBJ1-2, with D unresolved. The CDR3 contains 11 residues. Germline V gives CDR1 MNHEY, CDR2 SVGEGT. V lost 6 bases, J lost 5 bases, and 7 bases lay in between. The CDR3 region is CASSPDYGYTF. The CDR3 DNA reads as TGTGCCAGCAGCCCGGATTATGGCTACACCTTC.

In its sample, this clonotype was seen many times. The chain links TRBV6-6 to TRBJ1-4, with a tentative D call TRBD1 (5 bases). The germline V gene has CDR1 MNHNY and CDR2 SVGAGI (reference sequence). Trimming cost V 4 bases and J 0 bases, with 9 bases left between them. The CDR3 loop spans 15 amino acids. The CDR3 loop reads CASSLGETTNEKLFF. As DNA, the CDR3 is TGTGCCAGCAGTTTGGGGGAGACAACTAATGAAAAACTGTTTTTT.

This clonotype was picked up a small number of times. V is TRBV7-2 and J is TRBJ2-1, with 10 bases matching TRBD2. This CDR3 is 16 amino acids long. With V trimmed by 3 bases and J by 5 bases, 7 bases remained unmatched. The germline CDR1 and CDR2 sequences are SGHTA and FQGNSA. Written as DNA, the CDR3 is TGTGCCAGCAGCTTCCTTAGCGGGGGGCTTGACAATGAGCAGTTCTTC. Translated, it gives CASSFLSGGLDNEQFF.

This clonotype was recorded a few times. The V call is TRBV20-1, the J call TRBJ2-2, with D unclear. The CDR3 consists of 15 residues. The V gene's germline CDR1 is DFQATT and CDR2 SNEGSKA (reference sequence). Deletions cut 6 bases from V and 1 base from J, with 15 bases between. The CDR3 sequence: CSAPPYLRNTGELFF. Here the CDR3 DNA reads TGCAGTGCCCCCCCATATCTTAGGAACACCGGGGAGCTGTTTTTT.

This chain connects TRBV28 to TRBJ2-5, with TRBD1 as a possible D gene (6 bases). The CDR3 is 12 residues long. The germline V and J ends were trimmed by 4 bases and 7 bases, with 10 bases remaining between them. The germline V gene has CDR1 MDHEN and CDR2 SYDVKM. The CDR3 loop reads CASSYPRGTQYF. CDR3 nucleotides: TGTGCCAGCAGTTACCCCAGGGGGACCCAGTACTTC.

This clonotype was seen a few times. V gene TRBV11-2 combines with J gene TRBJ1-2; tentatively, D is TRBD1 (5 bases). The CDR3 covers 13 residues. Germline V gene data show CDR1 as SGHAT and CDR2 as FQNNGV. Trimming removed 5 bases at V and 5 bases at J, with 12 bases between. The CDR3 nucleotides read TGTGCCAGCAGCCTAACTCGACAGTATGGCTACACCTTC. Translated, it gives CASSLTRQYGYTF.

V gene TRBV5-5 combines with J gene TRBJ2-1; D is unresolved. Germline loops: CDR1 SGHKS, CDR2 YYEKEE (reference sequence). Deletions cut 0 bases from V and 6 bases from J, with 16 bases between. The CDR3 loop spans 16 amino acids. Here the CDR3 reads CASSLGYPNELNEQFF. The CDR3 DNA is TGTGCCAGCAGCTTGGGCTACCCCAACGAGCTCAATGAGCAGTTCTTC.

The CDR3 is CASSAGGVKPQHF. The DNA for the CDR3 is TGTGCCAGCAGTGCCGGGGGAGTGAAGCCCCAGCATTTT. The chain couples TRBV2 to TRBJ1-5; TRBD1 might be the D (5 bases). The germline V gene encodes CDR1 SNHLY and CDR2 FYNNEI. Trimming left V 4 bases short and J 8 bases short, with 12 bases between. The CDR3 is 13 amino acids.

The J gene is TRBJ2-2, the V gene TRBV29-1; 9 nucleotides line up with TRBD2. The CDR3 is 14 residues long. Looked up from germline, CDR1 is SQVTM and CDR2 is ANQGSEA. V was clipped by 3 bases and J by 5 bases; unmatched bases: 4. The CDR3 region is CSVDALAGTGELFF. In DNA form, the CDR3 reads TGCAGCGTTGATGCGCTAGCGGGAACCGGGGAGCTGTTTTTT.

The chain has TRBV5-1 and TRBJ2-7; TRBD1 might be the D (6 bases). V lost 3 bases and J lost 4, with 11 bases in between. The CDR3 loop spans 13 amino acids. Looked up from germline, CDR1 is SGHRS and CDR2 is YFSETQ. CDR3 protein: CASSWDGQYEQYF. CDR3 DNA sequence: TGCGCCAGCAGCTGGGACGGACAGTACGAGCAGTACTTC. The entire variable domain, with the rest obtained from reference TRBV5-1 and TRBJ2-7, is as follows: KAGVTQTPRYLIKTRGQQVTLSCSPISGHRSVSWYQQTPGQGLQFLFEYFSETQRNKGNFPGRFSGRQFSNSRSEMNVSTLELGDSALYLCASSWDGQYEQYFGPGTRLTVT.

This clonotype has just a few counts. V gene TRBV14 combines with J gene TRBJ1-6; D gene ambiguous. Germline V gene sequence: CDR1 SGHDN, CDR2 FVKESK. V lost 5 bases and J lost 0, with 11 bases in between. This CDR3 region has 16 residues. CDR3 sequence (DNA): TGTGCCAGCAGCACGTTCCAGAGCTCCTATAATTCACCCCTCCACTTT. Translating gives CASSTFQSSYNSPLHF. Together with reference TRBV14 and TRBJ1-6, the CDR3 gives the full variable domain: EAGVTQFPSHSVIEKGQTVTLRCDPISGHDNLYWYRRVMGKEIKFLLHFVKESKQDESGMPNNRFLAERTGGTYSTLKVQPAELEDSGVYFCASSTFQSSYNSPLHFGNGTRLTVT.

This clonotype came up a few times. The V gene is TRBV24-1, the J gene TRBJ2-3; D gene uncertain. Trimming stripped 4 bases from V and 4 bases from J, with 17 bases between. The CDR3 loop spans 16 amino acids. Germline assignment: CDR1 KGHDR and CDR2 SFDVKD. CDR3 coding DNA: TGTGCCACCAGTGACCCCGTCCCGAAGTCCGCAGATACGCAGTATTTT. Translation gives CATSDPVPKSADTQYF.

There are a few counts of this clonotype. This chain links TRBV11-3 with TRBJ1-1; 7 nucleotides agree with TRBD1. Germline loops: CDR1 SGHNT, CDR2 YENEEA. After removal of 8 bases from V and 1 base from J, the junction contained 7 bases not matched to a gene. The CDR3 has 14 residues. The CDR3 DNA is TGTGCCAGCGACCCCGGGACAGCGAACACTGAAGCTTTCTTT. Its protein is CASDPGTANTEAFF.

For the CDR3, the DNA is TGTGCCAGCAGCTCGATGTTCTACGAGCAGTACTTC. This sequence encodes CASSSMFYEQYF. The rearrangement joins TRBV7-9 to TRBJ2-7, with no clear D. Trimming took 4 bases from V and 3 from J, leaving 7 bases between them. The CDR3 is 12 amino acids. CDR1 is SEHNR, CDR2 FQNEAQ, per germline (reference sequence).

The gene calls are TRBV28 and TRBJ1-5; D gene ambiguous. Germline lookup yields CDR1 MDHEN and CDR2 SYDVKM. Trimming removed 2 bases from V and 2 bases from J, with 7 bases in between. The CDR3 runs to 14 residues. Here the CDR3 DNA reads TGTGCCAGCAGTTTAAACAAGGGCAATCAGCCCCAGCATTTT. Translated, it gives CASSLNKGNQPQHF.

The rearrangement links TRBV20-1 to TRBJ1-4; 8 nucleotides align to TRBD1. The J segment lost 0 bases and the V segment lost 6 bases, leaving 6 bases of the junction unmatched. Germline-derived CDR1 and CDR2 are DFQATT and SNEGSKA (reference sequence). This CDR3 has 15 residues. CDR3 in amino acids: CSARQGPATNEKLFF. The CDR3 bases are TGCAGTGCAAGACAGGGGCCCGCAACTAATGAAAAACTGTTTTTT.

This clonotype was seen a few times. The CDR3 DNA is TGTGCCAGCAGTGTCAGACAGGCTTCTTTAGGAAACACCATATATTTT. Its translation: CASSVRQASLGNTIYF. The chain joins TRBV2 to TRBJ1-3; perhaps TRBD1 as D (6 bases). The germline CDR1 and CDR2 sequences are SNHLY and FYNNEI. There are 16 residues in the CDR3. Trimming pared 4 bases from V and 4 bases from J, leaving 17 bases between.

The chain uses TRBV4-3 and TRBJ2-2; no firm D call. Trimming left V 3 bases short and J 4 bases short, with 12 bases between. Germline CDR1 and CDR2: LGHNA and YSLEER. There are 15 residues in the CDR3. The CDR3 region has the DNA TGCGCCAGCAGCCAGGAACCCAAAGCCACCGGGGAGCTGTTTTTT. As protein: CASSQEPKATGELFF.